These 5 T cell receptor beta chains came from one sample sequenced in a study of shared clonotypes between healthy human individuals. CD45RO-negative, CCR7-positively selected cells formed the naive CD8 fraction, excluding terminally differentiated effector memory CD45RA+ cells. Sequencing used immunoSEQ multiplex PCR; TCRdb keeps in-frame clones, though not all of them. The data show about 750,000 clones, with roughly 92% seen just once and nearly 25% held by the top ten. Sequences were obtained from naive CD8+ T cells sorted from blood. The receptors originated from a man under 40 in good health.

The chain combines TRBV11-2 with TRBJ1-2; the match to TRBD1 covers 11 bases. The V gene's germline CDR1 is SGHAT and CDR2 FQNNGV. This CDR3 comprises 18 residues. With 10 bases clipped from V and 4 bases from J, the junction kept 20 bases outside the gene matches. CDR3 loop: CANNPTRDRGRQCYGYTF. CDR3 nucleotide sequence: TGTGCCAATAATCCAACCCGGGACAGGGGGAGGCAATGCTATGGCTACACCTTC.

The CDR3, as DNA: TGTGCCAGCAGTTCCTCGGACAGTTCTCAGCCCCAGCATTTT. Encoded protein: CASSSSDSSQPQHF. This chain links TRBV28 with TRBJ1-5, with a weak D call TRBD1 (6 bases). Germline CDR1 and CDR2: MDHEN and SYDVKM. This CDR3 spans 14 amino acids. Trimming took 4 bases from V and 6 from J, leaving 13 bases between them.

The chain links TRBV27 to TRBJ2-2; the D gene is possibly TRBD1 (7 bases). CDR3 size: 15 residues. V was clipped by 3 bases and J by 4 bases, with 12 bases between them. Germline V gives CDR1 MNHEY, CDR2 SMNVEV (reference sequence). CDR3 in DNA: TGTGCCAGCAGTTTGGAGGGGGCGAGCACCGGGGAGCTGTTTTTT. This gives the protein CASSLEGASTGELFF.

The rearrangement uses TRBV19 and TRBJ2-1; D possibly corresponds to TRBD2 (6 bases). The CDR3 is 18 amino acids. The V and J ends lost 1 base and 0 bases respectively, with 16 bases between them. The germline CDR1 and CDR2 sequences are LNHDA and SQIVND (reference sequence). CDR3 bases: TGTGCCAGTAGTATAGTTGCGCGGGGATTTAGCTCCTACAATGAGCAGTTCTTC. It codes for CASSIVARGFSSYNEQFF.

The chain couples TRBV27 to TRBJ2-1; TRBD2 matches 7 bases. This CDR3 is built from 12 residues. CDR1 is MNHEY, CDR2 SMNVEV, per germline (reference sequence). Trimming at V came to 6 bases and at J to 8 bases, leaving 4 bases not matched to a gene. CDR3 in amino acids: CASSRGRDEQFF. The CDR3 region has the DNA TGTGCCAGCAGCCGCGGGAGAGATGAGCAGTTCTTC.